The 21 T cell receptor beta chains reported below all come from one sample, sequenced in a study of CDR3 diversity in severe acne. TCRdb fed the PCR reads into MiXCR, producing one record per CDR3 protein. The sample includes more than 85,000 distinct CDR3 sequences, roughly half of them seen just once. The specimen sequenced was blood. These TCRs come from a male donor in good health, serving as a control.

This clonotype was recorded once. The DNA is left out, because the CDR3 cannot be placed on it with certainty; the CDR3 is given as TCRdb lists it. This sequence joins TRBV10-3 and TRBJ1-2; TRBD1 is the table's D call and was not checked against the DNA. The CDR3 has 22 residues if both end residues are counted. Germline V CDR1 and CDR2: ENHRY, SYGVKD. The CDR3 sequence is CAIRFYICSAPDPGQTNYGYTF.

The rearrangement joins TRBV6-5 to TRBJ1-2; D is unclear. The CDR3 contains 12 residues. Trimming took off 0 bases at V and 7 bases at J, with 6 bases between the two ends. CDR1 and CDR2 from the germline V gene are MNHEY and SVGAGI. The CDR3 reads CASSYSNSGYTF. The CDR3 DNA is TGTGCCAGCAGTTACTCGAACAGTGGCTACACCTTC.

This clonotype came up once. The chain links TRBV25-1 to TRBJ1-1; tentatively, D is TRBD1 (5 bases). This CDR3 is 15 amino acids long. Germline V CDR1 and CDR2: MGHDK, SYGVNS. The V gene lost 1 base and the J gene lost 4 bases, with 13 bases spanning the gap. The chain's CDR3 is CASSEFAGMSTEAFF. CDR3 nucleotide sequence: TGTGCCAGCAGTGAATTTGCAGGGATGAGCACTGAAGCTTTCTTT. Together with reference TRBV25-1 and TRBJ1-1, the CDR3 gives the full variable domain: EADIYQTPRYLVIGTGKKITLECSQTMGHDKMYWYQQDPGMELHLIHYSYGVNSTEKGDLSSESTVSRIRTEHFPLTLESARPSHTSQYLCASSEFAGMSTEAFFGQGTRLTVV.

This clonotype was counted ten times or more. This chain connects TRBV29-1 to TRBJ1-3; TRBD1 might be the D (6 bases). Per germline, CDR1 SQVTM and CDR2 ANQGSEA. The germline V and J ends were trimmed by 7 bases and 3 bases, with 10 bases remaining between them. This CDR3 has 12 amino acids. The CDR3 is CSAGTSGNTIYF. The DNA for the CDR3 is TGCAGCGCTGGGACAAGTGGAAACACCATATATTTT. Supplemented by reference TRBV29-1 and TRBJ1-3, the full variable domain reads SAVISQKPSRDICQRGTSLTIQCQVDSQVTMMFWYRQQPGQSLTLIATANQGSEATYESGFVIDKFPISRPNLTFSTLTVSNMSPEDSSIYLCSAGTSGNTIYFGEGSWLTVV.

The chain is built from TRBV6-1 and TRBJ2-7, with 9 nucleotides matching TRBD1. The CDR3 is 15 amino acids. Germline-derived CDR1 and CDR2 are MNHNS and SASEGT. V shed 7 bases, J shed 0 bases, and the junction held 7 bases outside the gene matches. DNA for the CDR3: TGTGCCAGCACTAGGGGGGGACAGGGCTCCTACGAGCAGTACTTC. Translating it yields CASTRGGQGSYEQYF.

DNA of the CDR3: TGTGCCAGCAGCTCCCCCAAGTTGGGGGGTATCGGGGCTGAAGCTTTCTTT. This sequence encodes CASSSPKLGGIGAEAFF. V gene TRBV11-2 combines with J gene TRBJ1-1; tentatively, D is TRBD1 (5 bases). Per germline, CDR1 SGHAT and CDR2 FQNNGV. CDR3 size: 17 residues. The V end lost 4 bases, the J end lost 6 bases, and 24 bases lay between the germline ends.

The CDR3: CASSAYTDTQYF. The CDR3 region has the DNA TGTGCCAGTAGTGCTTACACAGATACGCAGTATTTT. The rearrangement joins TRBV19 to TRBJ2-3; D remains ambiguous. With 5 bases removed from V and 2 bases from J, the gap between germline ends came to 5 bases. CDR1 and CDR2 from the germline V gene are LNHDA and SQIVND (reference sequence). CDR3 size: 12 residues.

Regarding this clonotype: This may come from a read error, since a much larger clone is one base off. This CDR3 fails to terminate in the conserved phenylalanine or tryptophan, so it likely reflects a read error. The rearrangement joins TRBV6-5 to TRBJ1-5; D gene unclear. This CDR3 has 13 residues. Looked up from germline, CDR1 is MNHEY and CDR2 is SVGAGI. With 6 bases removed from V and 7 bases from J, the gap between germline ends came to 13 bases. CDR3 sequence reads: CASSARVEQPQHS. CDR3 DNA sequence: TGTGCCAGCAGCGCCCGGGTGGAACAGCCCCAGCATTCT.

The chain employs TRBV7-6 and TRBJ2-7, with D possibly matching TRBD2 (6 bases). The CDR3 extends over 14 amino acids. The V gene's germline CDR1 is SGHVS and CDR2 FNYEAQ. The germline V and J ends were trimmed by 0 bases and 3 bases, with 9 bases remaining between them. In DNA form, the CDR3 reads TGTGCCAGCAGCTTAGCCGGGAGCAACTACGAGCAGTACTTC. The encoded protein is CASSLAGSNYEQYF.

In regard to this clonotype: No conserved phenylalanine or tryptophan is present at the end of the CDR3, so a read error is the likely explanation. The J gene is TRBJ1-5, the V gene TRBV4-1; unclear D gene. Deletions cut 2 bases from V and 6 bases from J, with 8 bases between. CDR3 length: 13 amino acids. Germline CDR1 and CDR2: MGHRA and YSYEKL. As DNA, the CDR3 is TGCGCCAGCAGCCAAACGGGAGTTCAGCCCCAGCATTCT. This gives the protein CASSQTGVQPQHS.

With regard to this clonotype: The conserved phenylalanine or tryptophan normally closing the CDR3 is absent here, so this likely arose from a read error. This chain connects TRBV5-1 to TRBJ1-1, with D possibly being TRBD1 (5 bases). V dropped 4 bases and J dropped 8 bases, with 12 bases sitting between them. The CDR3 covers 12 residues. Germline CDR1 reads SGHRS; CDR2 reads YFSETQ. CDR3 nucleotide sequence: TGCGCCAGCAGCCAAGACAGAGCCGAAGCTTTCCTT. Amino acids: CASSQDRAEAFL.

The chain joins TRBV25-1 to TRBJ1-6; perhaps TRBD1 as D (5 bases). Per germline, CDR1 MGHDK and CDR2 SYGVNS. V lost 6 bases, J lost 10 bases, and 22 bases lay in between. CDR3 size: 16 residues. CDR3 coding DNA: TGTGCCAGCAGCCACTGGGGCCTAATGGTGAGATCACCCCTCCACTTT. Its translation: CASSHWGLMVRSPLHF.

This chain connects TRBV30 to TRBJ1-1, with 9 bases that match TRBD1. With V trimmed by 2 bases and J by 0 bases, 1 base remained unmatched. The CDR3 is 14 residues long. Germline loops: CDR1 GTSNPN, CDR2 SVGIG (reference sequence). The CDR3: CAWSTGGLNTEAFF. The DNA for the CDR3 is TGTGCCTGGAGTACAGGGGGCTTGAACACTGAAGCTTTCTTT. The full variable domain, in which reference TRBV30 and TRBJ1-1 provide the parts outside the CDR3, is SQTIHQWPATLVQPVGSPLSLECTVEGTSNPNLYWYRQAAGRGLQLLFYSVGIGQISSEVPQNLSASRPQDRQFILSSKKLLLSDSGFYLCAWSTGGLNTEAFFGQGTRLTVV.

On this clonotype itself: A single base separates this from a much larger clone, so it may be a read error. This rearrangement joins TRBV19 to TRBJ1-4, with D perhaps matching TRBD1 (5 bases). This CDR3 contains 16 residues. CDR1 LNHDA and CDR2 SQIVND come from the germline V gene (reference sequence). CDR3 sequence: CASSSRQPATDEKLFF. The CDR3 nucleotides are TGTGCCAGTAGTTCGAGACAGCCTGCAACTGATGAAAAACTGTTTTTT.

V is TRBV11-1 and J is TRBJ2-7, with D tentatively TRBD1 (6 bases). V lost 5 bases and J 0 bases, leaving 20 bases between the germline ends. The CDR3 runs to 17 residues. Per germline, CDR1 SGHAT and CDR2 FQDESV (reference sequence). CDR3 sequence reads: CASSPKGDRISSYEQYF. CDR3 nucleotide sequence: TGTGCCAGCAGCCCGAAGGGGGACCGGATAAGCTCCTACGAGCAGTACTTC.

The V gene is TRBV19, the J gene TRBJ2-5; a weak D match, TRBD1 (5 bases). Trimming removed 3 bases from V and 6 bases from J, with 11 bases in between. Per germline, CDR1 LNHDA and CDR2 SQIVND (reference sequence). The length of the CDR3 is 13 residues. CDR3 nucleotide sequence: TGTGCCAGTAGTATTCAGGGTAGACAGACCCAGTACTTC. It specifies CASSIQGRQTQYF.

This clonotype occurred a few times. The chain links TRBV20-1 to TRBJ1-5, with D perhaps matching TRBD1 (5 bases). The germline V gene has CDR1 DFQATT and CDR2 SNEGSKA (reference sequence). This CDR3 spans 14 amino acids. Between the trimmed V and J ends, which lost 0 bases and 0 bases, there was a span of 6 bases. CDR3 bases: TGCAGTGCTAGAGATCAGGGTAGCAATCAGCCCCAGCATTTT. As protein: CSARDQGSNQPQHF.

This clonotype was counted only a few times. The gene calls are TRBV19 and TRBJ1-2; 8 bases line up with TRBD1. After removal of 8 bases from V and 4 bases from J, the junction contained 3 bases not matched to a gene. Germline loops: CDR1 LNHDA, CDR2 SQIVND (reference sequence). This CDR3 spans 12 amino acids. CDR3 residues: CASEGQAYGYTF. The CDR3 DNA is TGTGCCAGTGAGGGACAGGCCTATGGCTACACCTTC.

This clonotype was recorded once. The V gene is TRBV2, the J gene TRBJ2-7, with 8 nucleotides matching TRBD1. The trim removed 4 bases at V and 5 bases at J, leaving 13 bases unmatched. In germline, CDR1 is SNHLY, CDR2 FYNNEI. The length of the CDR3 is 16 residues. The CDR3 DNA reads TGTGCCAGCAGTGGGGACAGGCCTCTCGGAACACACGAGCAGTACTTC. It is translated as CASSGDRPLGTHEQYF. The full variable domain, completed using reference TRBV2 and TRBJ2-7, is EPEVTQTPSHQVTQMGQEVILRCVPISNHLYFYWYRQILGQKVEFLVSFYNNEISEKSEIFDDQFSVERPDGSNFTLKIRSTKLEDSAMYFCASSGDRPLGTHEQYFGPGTRLTVT.

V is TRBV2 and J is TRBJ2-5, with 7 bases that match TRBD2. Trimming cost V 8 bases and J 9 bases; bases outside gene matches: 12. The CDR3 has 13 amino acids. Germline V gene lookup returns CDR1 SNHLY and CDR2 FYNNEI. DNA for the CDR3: TGTGCCAGCCAGCGGGATAGCAATCAGCCCCAGTACTTC. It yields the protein CASQRDSNQPQYF.

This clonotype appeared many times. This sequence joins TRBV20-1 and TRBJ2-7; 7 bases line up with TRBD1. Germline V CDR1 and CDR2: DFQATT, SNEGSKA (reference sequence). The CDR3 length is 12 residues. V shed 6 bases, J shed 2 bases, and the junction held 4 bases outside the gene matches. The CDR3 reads CSASGQAYEQYF. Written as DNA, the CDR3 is TGCAGTGCCAGCGGACAGGCCTACGAGCAGTACTTC.